This T cell receptor (beta chain) was sequenced for a study of a mutant IDH1 vaccine in newly diagnosed glioma. Study-level background: Radiotherapy, temozolomide, or both had been given previously, and both were given to most. Overall study results and limits: Of the patients, around 93% had vaccine-induced immune responses.

The assay was immunoSEQ multiplex PCR, and TCRdb's table has in-frame clones only and misses some. Found here are approximately 36,000 clones, 92% of them singletons; the top ten hold 15% to 20%. Points on this clone: What it binds is not known.

The CDR3 is 14 residues long. The germline V gene has CDR1 SEHNR and CDR2 FQNEAQ (reference sequence). The trim removed 5 bases at V and 7 bases at J, leaving 5 bases unmatched. Time point: baseline, week 1 (first vaccination visit). Treatment given: pre-vaccination baseline after standard-of-care therapy. The chain recombines TRBV7-9 with TRBJ1-3; 10 bases match TRBD1. This clonotype was obtained from a man aged 18 to 29 with glioma. The input for sequencing was PBMCs, taken from a glioma patient treated with radiotherapy, temozolomide or both. The CDR3 DNA reads as TGTGCCAGCAGCCCCGGGACAGGGGCCAACACCATATATTTT. The encoded protein is CASSPGTGANTIYF.